This T cell receptor (beta chain) is from a study of graft-versus-host responses after intestinal transplantation. Study-wide background: Uniformly, recipients were administered anti-thymocyte globulin induction with subsequent tacrolimus and steroids for two to three years.

About this clone: The antigen is unknown.

TCRdb's table, derived via immunoSEQ multiplex PCR, lists solely in-frame clones and lacks some. The repertoire holds about 90,000 clones, with roughly 80% as singletons. The CDR3 sequence is 14 residues long. Germline V gives CDR1 SEHNR, CDR2 FQNEAQ (reference sequence). V was clipped by 4 bases and J by 3 bases, with 12 bases between them. The chain employs TRBV7-9 and TRBJ1-1; possibly TRBD1 for D (6 bases). The material sequenced was unstimulated CD4+ T cells sorted from spleen or lymph node cells, taken before intestinal transplant. The receptor was derived from a human donor who received an intestinal transplant. The CDR3 loop is CASSSEGGDTEAFF. CDR3 DNA sequence: TGTGCCAGCAGCTCGGAAGGGGGGGACACTGAAGCTTTCTTT.